This record concerns one T cell receptor (beta chain) sequence. Its matching antigen is unknown. PCR amplification relied on 60 Vbeta primers (plus 13 Jbeta primers). Generated by immunoSEQ multiplex PCR, the TCRdb table keeps only in-frame clones and is missing some. This table holds 55,000 to 70,000 clones, roughly 90% found once. The germline V gene has CDR1 SGHRS and CDR2 YFSETQ. This CDR3 has 15 residues. The junction had 6 bases not matched to a gene; V was cut back by 4 bases and J by 0 bases. The data originate from a study of cytomegalovirus exposure and HLA in healthy donors. Study-level points and caveats: Equally common other TCR beta chains were less clonally expanded than HLA-associated ones, a later analysis found.

The clonotype comes from a woman aged 25 to 39 in good health and CMV-seronegative. The chain has TRBV5-1 and TRBJ2-7; TRBD1 agrees at 8 bases. Sequencing used PBMCs. CDR3: CASSPTQGVSYEQYF. The CDR3 DNA follows: TGCGCCAGCAGCCCGACACAGGGGGTCTCCTACGAGCAGTACTTC.